This T cell receptor beta chain appears in the sequencing data of a study of monozygotic twins with inflammatory bowel disease. Study-level points and caveats: Researchers were unable to tell different T cell subtypes apart.

Using eight separate reactions per sample, the authors generated cDNA. Two rounds of nested PCR, of approximately 16 and 10 cycles, were run on TCRalpha and TCRbeta cDNA. TCRdb re-called the 5' RACE reads and shows each CDR3 protein once, DNA omitted. Its clone listing holds 85,000 to 110,000 distinct CDR3 sequences. On this clonotype: The antigen is unknown.

This TCR was sampled from a human donor with ulcerative colitis or Crohn's disease, or a healthy co-twin of an affected twin (not recorded which). Sequencing used blood.

This CDR3 is CASRRGLAGGRETQYF. V gene TRBV6-1 combines with J gene TRBJ2-5; TCRdb gives TRBD2 as the D gene, but with no DNA this cannot be confirmed. CDR3 length: 16 amino acids. CDR1 and CDR2 (germline): MNHNS, SASEGT.